This is a list of T cell receptor beta chains from one sample in a study of preoperative IRX-2 immunotherapy in early breast cancer. Clones were read by immunoSEQ multiplex PCR, and TCRdb kept only the in-frame ones, dropping some. The repertoire includes about 43,000 clones, about 95% of them detected once, and roughly 1.5% sits in the top ten. The material sequenced was tumor tissue, taken after IRX-2 immunotherapy. The receptor set was obtained from a human donor with breast cancer. Each CDR3 is given without its conserved first and last residue. Not all rows give a size; the values are once, few, many and, for expanded clones, a class.

CDR3: ASSPSGGAYEQY
V: TRBV5-1
size: .
J: TRBJ2-7

CDR3: ASSPISNQPQH
V: TRBV18
size: .
J: TRBJ1-5

CDR3: ASSPPGSNEQF
V: TRBV7-3
size: .
J: TRBJ2-1

CDR3: ASSPGNTEAF
V: TRBV27
size: .
J: TRBJ1-1

CDR3: ASRGGVWDEQY
V: TRBV28
size: .
J: .

CDR3: ASSQGVGLITDTQY
V: TRBV4-3
size: .
J: TRBJ2-3

CDR3: ASSLGPRTETQY
V: TRBV7-3
size: .
J: TRBJ2-5

CDR3: ASSPPGGETRY
V: TRBV7-3
size: .
J: TRBJ2-5

CDR3: ASSQARGRFYGYT
V: TRBV4-3
size: .
J: TRBJ1-2

CDR3: ASSLMSWGPYGYT
V: TRBV5-6
size: .
J: TRBJ1-2

CDR3: ASSSSNEKLF
V: TRBV28
size: .
J: TRBJ1-4

CDR3: ASSSQAGEGVGEQY
V: TRBV7-6
size: .
J: TRBJ2-7

CDR3: ASREPSRPYEQY
V: TRBV5-8
size: once
J: TRBJ2-7

CDR3: ASSFRREMGETQY
V: TRBV7-8
size: .
J: TRBJ2-5

CDR3: ASSLAGGDSYT
V: TRBV5-1
size: .
J: TRBJ1-2

CDR3: ASRPRPGYTEAF
V: TRBV28
size: .
J: TRBJ1-1

CDR3: ASVRFSGRYNEQF
V: TRBV2
size: .
J: TRBJ2-1

CDR3: ASSPTDSTWGYT
V: TRBV7-8
size: .
J: TRBJ1-2

CDR3: ASSRREMNTEAF
V: TRBV5-1
size: .
J: TRBJ1-1

CDR3: ASSLGTGYGYT
V: TRBV28
size: .
J: TRBJ1-2

CDR3: ASSGLYSGNTIY
V: TRBV9
size: once
J: TRBJ1-3

CDR3: ASSLGRGAYEQY
V: TRBV7-2
size: .
J: TRBJ2-7

CDR3: ASSLVSGEKLF
V: TRBV7-2
size: .
J: TRBJ1-4

CDR3: ASSSRTGNNEQF
V: TRBV11-2
size: .
J: TRBJ2-1

CDR3: ASSYPGLAGVDEQF
V: TRBV5-1
size: .
J: TRBJ2-1

CDR3: ASTSLVDGGEKLF
V: TRBV27
size: .
J: TRBJ1-4

CDR3: ASSLKGAKNIQY
V: TRBV7-9
size: few
J: TRBJ2-4

CDR3: ASSVSGNVLYNEQF
V: TRBV7-2
size: .
J: TRBJ2-1

CDR3: ASSQASPGNTIY
V: TRBV4-1
size: .
J: TRBJ1-3

CDR3: ASSKRLEGTGELF
V: TRBV9
size: .
J: TRBJ2-2

CDR3: ASSSTRNSETQY
V: TRBV7-3
size: once
J: TRBJ2-5

CDR3: ASSQGAGGYTDTQY
V: TRBV4-2
size: .
J: TRBJ2-3

CDR3: ASSPGLAPETQY
V: TRBV18
size: .
J: TRBJ2-5

CDR3: ASSFLVSGSEQF
V: TRBV7-3
size: .
J: TRBJ2-1

CDR3: ASSLVYRANTGELF
V: TRBV7-2
size: .
J: TRBJ2-2

CDR3: ASSVRQGAGTEAF
V: TRBV27
size: .
J: TRBJ1-1

CDR3: ASSVGGGTEAF
V: TRBV18
size: .
J: TRBJ1-1

CDR3: ASSPLSDNTDTQY
V: TRBV4-2
size: .
J: TRBJ2-3

CDR3: ASMEGQYGYT
V: TRBV28
size: .
J: TRBJ1-2

CDR3: ASSVEQGRAGELF
V: TRBV9
size: .
J: TRBJ2-2